One and the same sample provided the 2 T cell receptor beta chains below, sequenced in a study of blood T cell repertoires in COVID-19. The data were produced by immunoSEQ multiplex PCR, yet TCRdb's version contains in-frame clones alone and is incomplete. The table lists approximately 100,000 clones, approximately 90% of them singletons. The specimen was peripheral blood. The receptor source for this set is a woman older than 75 with acute or convalescent COVID-19.

The rearrangement joins TRBV5-6 to TRBJ1-2, with 7 bases lining up with TRBD1. The germline V gene has CDR1 SGHDT and CDR2 YYEEEE. Germline trimming cut 5 bases from V and 3 bases from J; bases unmatched to any gene: 7. This CDR3 has 14 amino acids. CDR3 sequence reads: CASSLGQVDYGYTF. The CDR3 bases are TGTGCCAGCAGTCTAGGACAGGTGGACTATGGCTACACCTTC.

This rearrangement joins TRBV11-2 to TRBJ2-3, with D possibly matching TRBD2 (6 bases). From germline, CDR1 is SGHAT and CDR2 FQNNGV. Trimming pared 6 bases from V and 1 base from J, leaving 14 bases between. This CDR3 is 15 amino acids long. The CDR3 DNA sequence: TGTGCCAGCAGGATGGGCGGCGGGGGCACAGATACGCAGTATTTT. It translates to CASRMGGGGTDTQYF. Variable domain in full (rest from reference TRBV11-2 and TRBJ2-3): EAGVAQSPRYKIIEKRQSVAFWCNPISGHATLYWYQQILGQGPKLLIQFQNNGVVDDSQLPKDRFSAERLKGVDSTLKIQPAKLEDSAVYLCASRMGGGGTDTQYFGPGTRLTVL.